This TCR beta chain was captured in a study of CD8+ T cells in alopecia areata. The overall study: After 6 to 18 months of tofacitinib, follow-up continued 6 months off drug. Severity scoring for treated patients was based on the percentage of affected scalp area.

This sample's treatment: oral pan-JAK inhibitor, 5-10 mg twice daily. The CDR3 has 13 amino acids. V was pared by 1 base and J by 6 bases, with 8 bases between. Per the germline V gene, CDR1 is SGHRS and CDR2 is YFSETQ. cDNA reverse transcribed from extracted RNA served as the sequencing template. The data were produced by immunoSEQ multiplex PCR, yet TCRdb's version contains in-frame clones alone and is incomplete. The sample lists about 270,000 clones, approximately 60% seen once, with roughly 0.93% in the top ten. This sequence joins TRBV5-1 and TRBJ2-1; D is unclear. The material was CD4+ T cells sorted from blood, obtained around week 52, from a patient treated with tofacitinib. The TCR originated in a human donor with alopecia areata. The CDR3 DNA follows: TGCGCCAGCAGCTTGTTGGCGGCCAATGAGCAGTTCTTC. It specifies CASSLLAANEQFF. Full variable domain (missing parts from reference TRBV5-1 and TRBJ2-1): KAGVTQTPRYLIKTRGQQVTLSCSPISGHRSVSWYQQTPGQGLQFLFEYFSETQRNKGNFPGRFSGRQFSNSRSEMNVSTLELGDSALYLCASSLLAANEQFFGPGTRLTVL.